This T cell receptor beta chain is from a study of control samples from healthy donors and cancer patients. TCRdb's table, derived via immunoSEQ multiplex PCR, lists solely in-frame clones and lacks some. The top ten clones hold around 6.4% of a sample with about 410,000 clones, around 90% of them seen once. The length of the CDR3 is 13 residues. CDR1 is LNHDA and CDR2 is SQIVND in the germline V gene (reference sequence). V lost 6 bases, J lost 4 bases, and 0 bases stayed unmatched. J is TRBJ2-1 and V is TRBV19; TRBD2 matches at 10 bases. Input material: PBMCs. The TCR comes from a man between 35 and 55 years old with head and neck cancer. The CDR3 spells CASRGLAYNEQFF. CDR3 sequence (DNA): TGTGCCAGTAGGGGACTAGCGTACAATGAGCAGTTCTTC.